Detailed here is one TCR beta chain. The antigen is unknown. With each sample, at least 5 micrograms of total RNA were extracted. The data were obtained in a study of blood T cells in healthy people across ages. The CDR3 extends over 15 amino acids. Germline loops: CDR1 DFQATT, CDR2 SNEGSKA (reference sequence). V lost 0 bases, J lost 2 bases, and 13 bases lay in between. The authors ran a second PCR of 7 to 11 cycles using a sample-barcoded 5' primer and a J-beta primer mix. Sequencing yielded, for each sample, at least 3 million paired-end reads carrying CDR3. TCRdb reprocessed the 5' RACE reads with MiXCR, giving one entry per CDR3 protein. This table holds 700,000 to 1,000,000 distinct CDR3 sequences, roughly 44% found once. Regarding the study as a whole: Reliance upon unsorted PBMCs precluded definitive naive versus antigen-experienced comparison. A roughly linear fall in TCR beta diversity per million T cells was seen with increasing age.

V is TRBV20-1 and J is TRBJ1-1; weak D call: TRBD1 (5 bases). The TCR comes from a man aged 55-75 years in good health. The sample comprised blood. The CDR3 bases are TGCAGTGCTAGAGACGCCGAGAGGGGCAACACTGAAGCTTTCTTT. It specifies CSARDAERGNTEAFF.